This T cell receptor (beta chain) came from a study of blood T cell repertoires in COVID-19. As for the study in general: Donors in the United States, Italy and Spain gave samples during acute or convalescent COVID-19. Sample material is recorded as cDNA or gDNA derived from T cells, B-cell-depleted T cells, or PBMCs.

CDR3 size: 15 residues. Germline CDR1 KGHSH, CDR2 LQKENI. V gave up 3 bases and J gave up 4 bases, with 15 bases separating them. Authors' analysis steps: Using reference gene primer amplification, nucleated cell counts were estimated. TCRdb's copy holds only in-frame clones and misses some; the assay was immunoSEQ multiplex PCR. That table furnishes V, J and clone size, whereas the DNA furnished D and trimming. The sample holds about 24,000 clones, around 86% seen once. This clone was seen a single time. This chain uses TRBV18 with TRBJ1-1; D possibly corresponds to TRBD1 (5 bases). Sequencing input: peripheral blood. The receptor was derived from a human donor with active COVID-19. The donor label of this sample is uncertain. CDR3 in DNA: TGTGCCAGCTCACCCCAGAACGGGGGGGGCACTGAAGCTTTCTTT. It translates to CASSPQNGGGTEAFF.